This T cell receptor (beta chain) was captured in a study of T-cell memory formation after mild COVID-19. Study in general: TCR clustering was largely donor specific.

V was trimmed by 5 bases and J by 8 bases, leaving 13 bases between them. The V gene's germline CDR1 is SGHRS and CDR2 YFSETQ. CDR3 length: 12 residues. Study findings and constraints: Confirmation was lacking for SARS-CoV-2 specificity of second-wave clones that peaked on day 37.

This clonotype was seen repeatedly, ten times or more. Its antigen is not known. The 5'RACE method, run with constant-segment primers, produced TCR alpha and TCR beta cDNA libraries (carrying sample barcodes and UMIs). TCRdb independently ran MiXCR on the 5' RACE reads; one entry per CDR3 protein. The data show fewer than 650,000 distinct CDR3 sequences, 17% seen once. The sequenced sample consisted of PBMCs or a T cell subset sorted from them (not recorded which). This chain connects TRBV5-1 to TRBJ1-2, with D unresolved. This receptor was identified in an adult woman who had mild COVID-19 (a few samples of this study predate the infection). Cell type and time point are not known. Here the CDR3 DNA reads TGCGCCAGCAGTGAGCTCGGCGTCGGCTACACCTTC. Protein sequence: CASSELGVGYTF.